This T cell receptor (beta chain) was captured in a study of lymphopenia after photon versus proton radiotherapy. Broader study findings: Authors raise, but do not show, better survival with proton therapy. Photon-treated patients lost naive T cells and TCR diversity; proton-treated stayed stable.

The method was immunoSEQ multiplex PCR; TCRdb's version includes in-frame clones alone and lacks a portion of them. The sample holds about 70,000 clones; roughly 92% are singletons and the top ten take about 2.2%. Germline loops: CDR1 LGHNA, CDR2 YNFKEQ. CDR3 length: 14 residues. J was trimmed by 6 bases and V by 3 bases; bases with no gene match: 5. Concerning this clone: The antigen remains undetermined.

The gene calls are TRBV4-2 and TRBJ1-1; TRBD1 agrees at 9 bases. The TCR sequence derives from a woman aged 40-49 years with cholangiocarcinoma. Sequenced here: peripheral blood, sampled from a patient treated with photon-based radiotherapy. The DNA for the CDR3 is TGTGCCAGCAGCCACGTAACAGGGGGCTCTGAAGCTTTCTTT. Its protein is CASSHVTGGSEAFF.